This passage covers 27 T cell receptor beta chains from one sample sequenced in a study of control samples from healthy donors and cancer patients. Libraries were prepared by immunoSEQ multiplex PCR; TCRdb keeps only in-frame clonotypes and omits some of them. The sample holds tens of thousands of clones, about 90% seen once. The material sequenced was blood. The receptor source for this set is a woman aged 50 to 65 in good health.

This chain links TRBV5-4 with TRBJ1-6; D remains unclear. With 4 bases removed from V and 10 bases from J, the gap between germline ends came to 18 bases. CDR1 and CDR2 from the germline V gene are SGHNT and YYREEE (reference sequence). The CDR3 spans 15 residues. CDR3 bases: TGTGCCAGCAGCGAGAGTCCTGATAACTTCTCACCCCTCCACTTT. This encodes CASSESPDNFSPLHF. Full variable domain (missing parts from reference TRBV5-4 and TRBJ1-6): ETGVTQSPTHLIKTRGQQVTLRCSSQSGHNTVSWYQQALGQGPQFIFQYYREEENGRGNFPPRFSGLQFPNYSSELNVNALELDDSALYLCASSESPDNFSPLHFGNGTRLTVT.

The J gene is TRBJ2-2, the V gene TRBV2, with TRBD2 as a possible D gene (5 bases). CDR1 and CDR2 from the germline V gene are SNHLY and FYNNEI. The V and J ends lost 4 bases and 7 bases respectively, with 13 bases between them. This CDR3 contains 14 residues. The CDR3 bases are TGTGCCAGCAGTGGCGACTATGCGGTCGGGGAGCTGTTTTTT. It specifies CASSGDYAVGELFF.

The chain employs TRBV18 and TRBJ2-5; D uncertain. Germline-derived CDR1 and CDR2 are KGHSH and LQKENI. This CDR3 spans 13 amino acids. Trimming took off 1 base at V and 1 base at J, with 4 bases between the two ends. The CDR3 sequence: CASSPRRQETQYF. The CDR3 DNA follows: TGTGCCAGCTCACCACGGCGCCAAGAGACCCAGTACTTC.

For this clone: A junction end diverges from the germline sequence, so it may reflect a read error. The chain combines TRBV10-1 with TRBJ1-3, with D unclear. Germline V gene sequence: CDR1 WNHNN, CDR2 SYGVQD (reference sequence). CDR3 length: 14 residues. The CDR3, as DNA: TGCGCCAGCACTGAGGGATTCTCTGGAAACACCATATATTTT. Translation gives CASTEGFSGNTIYF.

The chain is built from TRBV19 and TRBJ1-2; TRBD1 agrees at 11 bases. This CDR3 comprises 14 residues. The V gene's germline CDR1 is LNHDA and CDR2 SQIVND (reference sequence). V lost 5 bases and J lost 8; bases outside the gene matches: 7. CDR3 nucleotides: TGTGCCAGTAGTCCCGGACAGGGGGCGATCGGCTACACCTTC. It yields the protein CASSPGQGAIGYTF.

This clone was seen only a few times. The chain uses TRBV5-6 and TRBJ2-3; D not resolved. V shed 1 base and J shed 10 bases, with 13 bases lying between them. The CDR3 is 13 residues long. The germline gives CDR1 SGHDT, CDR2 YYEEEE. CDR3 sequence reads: CASSLSPEAAQYF. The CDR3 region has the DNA TGTGCCAGCAGCTTGTCCCCAGAGGCAGCGCAGTATTTT.

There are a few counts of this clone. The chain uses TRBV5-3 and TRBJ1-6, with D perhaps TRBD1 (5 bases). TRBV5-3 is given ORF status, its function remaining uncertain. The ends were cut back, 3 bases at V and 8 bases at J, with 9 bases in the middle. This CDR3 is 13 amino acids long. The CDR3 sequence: CARSSGRDSPLHF. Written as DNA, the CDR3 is TGTGCCAGAAGCTCGGGACGGGATTCACCCCTCCACTTT.

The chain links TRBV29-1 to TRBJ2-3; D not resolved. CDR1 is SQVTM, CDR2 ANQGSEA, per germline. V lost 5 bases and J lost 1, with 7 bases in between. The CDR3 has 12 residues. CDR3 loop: CSVYARTDTQYF. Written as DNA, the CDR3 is TGCAGCGTTTATGCTCGCACAGATACGCAGTATTTT.

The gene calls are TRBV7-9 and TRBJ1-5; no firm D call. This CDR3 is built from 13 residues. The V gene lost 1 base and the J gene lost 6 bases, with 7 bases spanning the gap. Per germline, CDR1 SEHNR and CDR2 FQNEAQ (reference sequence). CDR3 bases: TGTGCCAGCAGCTTAGGTGGTGGTCAGCCCCAGCATTTT. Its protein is CASSLGGGQPQHF.

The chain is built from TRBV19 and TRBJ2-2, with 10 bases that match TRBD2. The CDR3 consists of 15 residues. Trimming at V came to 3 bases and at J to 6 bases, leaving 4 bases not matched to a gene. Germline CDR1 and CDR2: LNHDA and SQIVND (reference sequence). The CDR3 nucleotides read TGTGCCAGTAGTATGTTAGCGGGAGGCGCCGGGGAGCTGTTTTTT. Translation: CASSMLAGGAGELFF.

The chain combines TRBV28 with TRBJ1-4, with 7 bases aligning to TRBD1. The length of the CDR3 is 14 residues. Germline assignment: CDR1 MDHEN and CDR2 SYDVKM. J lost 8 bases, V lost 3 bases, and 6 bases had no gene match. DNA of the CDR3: TGTGCCAGCAGTTTTTGGGCAGGGGGGGAAAAACTGTTTTTT. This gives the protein CASSFWAGGEKLFF.

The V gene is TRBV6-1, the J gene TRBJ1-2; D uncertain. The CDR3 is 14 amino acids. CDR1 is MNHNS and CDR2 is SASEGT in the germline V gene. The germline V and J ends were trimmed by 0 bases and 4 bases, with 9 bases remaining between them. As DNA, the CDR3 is TGTGCCAGCAGTGAAGCGGGCCGAATCTATGGCTACACCTTC. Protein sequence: CASSEAGRIYGYTF.

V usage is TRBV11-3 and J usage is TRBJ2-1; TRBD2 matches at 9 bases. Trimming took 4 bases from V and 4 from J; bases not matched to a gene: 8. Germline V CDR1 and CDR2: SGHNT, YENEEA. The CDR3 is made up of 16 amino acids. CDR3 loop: CASSSTLAGQYNEQFF. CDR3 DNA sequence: TGTGCCAGCAGCTCAACACTAGCGGGTCAATACAATGAGCAGTTCTTC.

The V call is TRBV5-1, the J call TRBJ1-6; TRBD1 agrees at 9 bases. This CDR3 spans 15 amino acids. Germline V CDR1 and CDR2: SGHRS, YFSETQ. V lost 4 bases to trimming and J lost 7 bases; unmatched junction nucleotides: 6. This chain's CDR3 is CASSHGQGTNSPLHF. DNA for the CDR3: TGCGCCAGCAGCCACGGACAGGGGACGAATTCACCCCTCCACTTT.

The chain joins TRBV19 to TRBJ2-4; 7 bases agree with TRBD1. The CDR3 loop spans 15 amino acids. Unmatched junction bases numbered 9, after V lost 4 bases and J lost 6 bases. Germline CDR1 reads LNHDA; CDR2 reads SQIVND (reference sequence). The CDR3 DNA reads TGTGCCAGTAGTAGCCTCGGGACAGTGGGAAACATTCAGTACTTC. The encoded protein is CASSSLGTVGNIQYF. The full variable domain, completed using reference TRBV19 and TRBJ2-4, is DGGITQSPKYLFRKEGQNVTLSCEQNLNHDAMYWYRQDPGQGLRLIYYSQIVNDFQKGDIAEGYSVSREKKESFPLTVTSAQKNPTAFYLCASSSLGTVGNIQYFGAGTRLSVL.

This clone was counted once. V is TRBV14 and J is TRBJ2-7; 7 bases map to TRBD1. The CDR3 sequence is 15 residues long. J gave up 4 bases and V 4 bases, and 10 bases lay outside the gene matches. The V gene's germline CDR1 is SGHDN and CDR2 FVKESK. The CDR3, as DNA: TGTGCCAGCAGCCGCCGACAGGGATCCGGGTACGAGCAGTACTTC. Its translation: CASSRRQGSGYEQYF.

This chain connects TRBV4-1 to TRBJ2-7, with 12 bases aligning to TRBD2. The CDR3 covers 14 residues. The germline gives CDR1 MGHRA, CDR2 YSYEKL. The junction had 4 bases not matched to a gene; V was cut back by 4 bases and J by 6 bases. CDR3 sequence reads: CASSRLAGAPEQYF. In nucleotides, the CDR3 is TGCGCCAGCAGCCGACTAGCGGGAGCCCCCGAGCAGTACTTC.

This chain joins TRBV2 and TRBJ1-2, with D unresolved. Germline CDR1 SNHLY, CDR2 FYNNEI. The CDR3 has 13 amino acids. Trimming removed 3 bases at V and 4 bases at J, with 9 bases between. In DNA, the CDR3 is TGTGCCAGCAGTGACCGGTCGGGCTATGGCTACACCTTC. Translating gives CASSDRSGYGYTF. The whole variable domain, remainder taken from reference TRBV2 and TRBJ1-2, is EPEVTQTPSHQVTQMGQEVILRCVPISNHLYFYWYRQILGQKVEFLVSFYNNEISEKSEIFDDQFSVERPDGSNFTLKIRSTKLEDSAMYFCASSDRSGYGYTFGSGTRLTVV.

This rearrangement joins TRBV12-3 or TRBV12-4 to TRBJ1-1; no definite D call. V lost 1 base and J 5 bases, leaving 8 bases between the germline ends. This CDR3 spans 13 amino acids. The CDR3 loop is CASSLGAGTEAFF. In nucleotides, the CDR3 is TGTGCCAGCAGTTTAGGGGCGGGAACTGAAGCTTTCTTT.

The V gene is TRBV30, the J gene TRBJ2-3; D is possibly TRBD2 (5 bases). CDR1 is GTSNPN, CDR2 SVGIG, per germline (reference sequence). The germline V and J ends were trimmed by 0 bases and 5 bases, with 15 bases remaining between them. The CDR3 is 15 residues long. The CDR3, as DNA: TGTGCCTGGAGTGTACTGGGGAGCGTAGGAGATACGCAGTATTTT. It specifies CAWSVLGSVGDTQYF.

The CDR3 DNA reads TGTGCCAGCAGCATTACCAGGGCGGAGGATCCCCAGCATTTT. This encodes CASSITRAEDPQHF. J is TRBJ1-5 and V is TRBV7-9, with a weak D call TRBD1 (5 bases). There are 14 residues in the CDR3. Germline assignment: CDR1 SEHNR and CDR2 FQNEAQ (reference sequence). V shed 5 bases and J shed 10 bases, with 18 bases lying between them.

Written as DNA, the CDR3 is TGTGCCAGCTCACGGTTCTCCTACAATGAGCAGTTCTTC. Its protein is CASSRFSYNEQFF. The genes are TRBV18 and TRBJ2-1; D gene uncertain. There are 13 residues in the CDR3. Germline values: CDR1 KGHSH, CDR2 LQKENI. The V and J ends lost 4 bases and 0 bases respectively, with 4 bases between them.

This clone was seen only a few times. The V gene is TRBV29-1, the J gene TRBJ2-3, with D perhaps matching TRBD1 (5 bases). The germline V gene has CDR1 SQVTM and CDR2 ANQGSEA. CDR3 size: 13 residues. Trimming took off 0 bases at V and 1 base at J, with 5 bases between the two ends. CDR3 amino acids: CSVEEQGTDTQYF. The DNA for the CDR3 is TGCAGCGTTGAAGAACAGGGCACAGATACGCAGTATTTT.

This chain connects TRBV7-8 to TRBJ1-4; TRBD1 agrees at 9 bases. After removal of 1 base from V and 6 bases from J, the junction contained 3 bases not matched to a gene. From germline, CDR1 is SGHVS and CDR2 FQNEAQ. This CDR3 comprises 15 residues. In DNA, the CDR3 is TGTGCCAGCAGCTTAGGGGACAGGGACTATGAAAAACTGTTTTTT. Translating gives CASSLGDRDYEKLFF.

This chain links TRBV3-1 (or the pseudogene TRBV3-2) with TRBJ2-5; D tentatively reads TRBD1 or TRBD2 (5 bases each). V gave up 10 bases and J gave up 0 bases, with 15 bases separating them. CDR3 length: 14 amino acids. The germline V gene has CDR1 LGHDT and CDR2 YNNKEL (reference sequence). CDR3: CATSRGPNQETQYF. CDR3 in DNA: TGTGCCACTAGTAGGGGACCGAACCAAGAGACCCAGTACTTC.

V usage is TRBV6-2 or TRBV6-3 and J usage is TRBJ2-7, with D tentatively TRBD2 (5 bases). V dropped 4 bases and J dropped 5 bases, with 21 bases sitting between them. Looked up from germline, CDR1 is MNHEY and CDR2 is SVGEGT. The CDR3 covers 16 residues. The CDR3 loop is CASSSLMAGGSHEQYF. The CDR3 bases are TGTGCCAGCAGTTCTTTGATGGCTGGAGGTTCCCACGAGCAGTACTTC.

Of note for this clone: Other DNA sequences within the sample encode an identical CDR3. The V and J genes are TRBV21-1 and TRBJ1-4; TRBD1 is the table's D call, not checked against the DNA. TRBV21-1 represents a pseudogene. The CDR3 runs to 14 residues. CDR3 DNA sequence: TGTGCCAGCAGTTTGGACAGAGGTGGCGAAAAACTGTTTTTT. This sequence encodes CASSLDRGGEKLFF.